Listed below are T cell receptor beta chains from one sample, sequenced in a study of blood T cell repertoires in COVID-19. TCRdb keeps only in-frame clones here, not all; method: immunoSEQ multiplex PCR. The sample contains roughly 280,000 clones, 89% of which appear only once. The sequenced material came from peripheral blood. These TCRs come from a man between 45 and 60 years old with acute or convalescent COVID-19. Both conserved end residues are part of each CDR3. D genes are given only for firm matches. The size entry is marked missing in some rows and otherwise reads once, few, many or a size class.

D,V,size,J,CDR3,DNA
TRBD2,TRBV7-2,-,TRBJ2-2,CASSGASGGGGELFF,TGTGCCAGTAGCGGCGCTAGCGGGGGCGGCGGGGAGCTGTTTTTT
-,TRBV7-8,-,TRBJ2-5,CASSARVQETQYF,TGTGCCAGCAGCGCCCGGGTCCAAGAGACCCAGTACTTC
-,TRBV7-2,-,TRBJ1-2,CASSFILGAPDGYTF,TGTGCCAGCAGCTTTATTCTGGGGGCGCCTGATGGCTACACCTTC
-,TRBV12-3/TRBV12-4,-,TRBJ2-3,CASSRRGPDTQYF,TGTGCCAGCTCACGCAGGGGCCCAGATACGCAGTATTTT
-,TRBV7-3,-,TRBJ2-2,CASSPTSTDRRELFF,TGTGCCAGCAGCCCGACGTCGACAGACCGGCGGGAGCTGTTTTTT
TRBD2,TRBV18,-,TRBJ2-1,CASSRNSGGSYNEQFF,TGTGCCAGCTCACGAAATAGCGGGGGTTCCTACAATGAGCAGTTCTTC
TRBD2,TRBV18,-,TRBJ2-2,CASSPVAGENTGELFF,TGTGCCAGCTCACCGGTTGCGGGGGAGAACACCGGGGAGCTGTTTTTT
-,TRBV10-1,-,TRBJ2-4,CASSEGLGNIQYF,TGCGCCAGCAGTGAGGGTTTGGGCAACATTCAGTACTTC
-,TRBV18,few,TRBJ2-7,CASSPGGKDEQYF,TGTGCCAGCTCACCAGGGGGGAAGGACGAGCAGTACTTC
-,TRBV29-1,-,TRBJ1-3,CSVGIGGRYGVSGNTIYF,TGCAGCGTTGGGATCGGGGGGAGGTACGGGGTCTCTGGAAACACCATATATTTT
TRBD1,TRBV29-1,-,TRBJ1-3,CSVQTGGSTSGNTIYF,TGCAGCGTCCAAACAGGGGGTTCAACCTCTGGAAACACCATATATTTT
-,TRBV3-1/TRBV3-2,-,TRBJ1-1,CASSRGPGDTEAFF,TGTGCCAGCAGTCGAGGTCCCGGGGACACTGAAGCTTTCTTT
-,TRBV30,-,TRBJ2-7,CAWSLTASLSYEQYF,TGTGCCTGGAGTTTGACAGCGAGCCTTTCCTACGAGCAGTACTTC
-,TRBV6-5,-,TRBJ1-2,CASSPSGGYYGYTF,TGTGCCAGCAGCCCCTCGGGTGGCTACTATGGCTACACCTTC
-,TRBV6-1,-,TRBJ1-2,CASSEVGALGYTF,TGTGCCAGCAGTGAGGTGGGAGCCCTTGGCTACACCTTC
TRBD1,TRBV5-1,-,TRBJ2-7,CASSLASVQTGKAYEQYF,TGCGCCAGCAGCTTGGCGAGCGTCCAGACAGGGAAAGCCTACGAGCAGTACTTC
-,TRBV19,-,TRBJ1-1,CASQRRQMNTEAFF,TGTGCCAGCCAGAGGCGACAGATGAACACTGAAGCTTTCTTT
TRBD1,TRBV13,-,TRBJ1-6,CASSRDRNSPLHF,TGTGCCAGCAGCCGGGACAGAAATTCACCCCTCCACTTT
-,TRBV6-1,-,TRBJ1-2,CASSEKSRSYGYTF,TGTGCCAGCAGTGAAAAGTCCAGAAGCTATGGCTACACCTTC
TRBD1,TRBV5-1,-,TRBJ1-2,CASSLGVIPGQGYGYTF,TGCGCCAGCAGCTTGGGGGTAATTCCGGGACAGGGCTATGGCTACACCTTC
-,TRBV7-2,-,TRBJ2-2,CASSSDRVNTGELFF,TGTGCCAGCAGCTCGGACAGAGTCAACACCGGGGAGCTGTTTTTT
TRBD1,TRBV4-2,-,TRBJ2-5,CASSQAGTGKATQYF,TGTGCCAGCAGCCAAGCCGGGACAGGGAAGGCGACCCAGTACTTC
TRBD2,TRBV6-2/TRBV6-3,once,TRBJ2-5,CASSYSSWGGTETQYF,TGTGCCAGCAGTTACTCCTCTTGGGGGGGAACAGAGACCCAGTACTTC
TRBD1,TRBV5-1,few,TRBJ1-1,CASSSRDRDLNTEAFF,TGCGCCAGCAGCTCCCGGGACAGGGACTTGAACACTGAAGCTTTCTTT
TRBD2,TRBV5-5,-,TRBJ2-3,CASSSREVTDTQYF,TGTGCCAGCAGCTCGCGGGAGGTCACAGATACGCAGTATTTT
TRBD1,TRBV19,-,TRBJ1-2,CASSIDYLDREDGYTF,TGTGCCAGTAGTATAGATTACCTGGACAGGGAAGATGGCTACACCTTC
-,TRBV5-6,-,TRBJ2-3,CASSPGLTSGTDTQYF,TGTGCCAGCAGCCCCGGACTGACCTCTGGCACAGATACGCAGTATTTT
TRBD1,TRBV19,-,TRBJ1-2,CASSRQGSVLYGYTF,TGTGCCAGTAGCCGACAGGGGTCGGTTCTATATGGCTACACCTTC
-,TRBV9,-,TRBJ2-6,CASSVDSLSPVLTF,TGTGCCAGCAGCGTAGACTCCCTCTCCCCCGTCCTGACTTTC
TRBD2,TRBV2,-,TRBJ2-7,CASSETSGGPGEQYF,TGTGCCAGCAGTGAAACTAGCGGGGGGCCGGGGGAGCAGTACTTC
-,TRBV7-3,-,TRBJ1-1,CATTDSFNTEAFF,TGTGCCACCACGGACAGTTTCAACACTGAAGCTTTCTTT
-,TRBV7-9,-,TRBJ2-7,CASSTYYEQYF,TGTGCCAGCAGCACTTATTACGAGCAGTACTTC
-,TRBV5-1,-,TRBJ1-3,CASSLDGPLSGNTIYF,TGCGCCAGCAGCTTGGATGGGCCGCTCTCTGGAAACACCATATATTTT
-,TRBV12-5,-,TRBJ2-6,CASGLPSGFSGANVLTF,TGTGCTAGTGGTTTGCCCTCAGGATTCTCTGGGGCCAACGTCCTGACTTTC
TRBD2,TRBV7-8,-,TRBJ2-3,CASSPLGGGGLADTQYF,TGTGCCAGCAGCCCCCTTGGGGGGGGAGGGCTGGCAGATACGCAGTATTTT
-,TRBV6-5,once,TRBJ1-1,CASRTSGNTEAFF,TGTGCCAGCAGAACCTCAGGGAACACTGAAGCTTTCTTT
TRBD1,TRBV5-4,-,TRBJ1-5,CASSVDRQPQHF,TGTGCCAGCAGCGTGGACAGGCAGCCCCAGCATTTT
-,TRBV12-5,-,TRBJ2-3,CASGFGAGSTDTQYF,TGTGCTAGTGGTTTTGGGGCAGGGTCGACAGATACGCAGTATTTT
-,TRBV3-1/TRBV3-2,-,TRBJ1-4,CASSQDRGHSSEKLFF,TGTGCCAGCAGCCAAGATCGGGGACACTCTTCCGAAAAACTGTTTTTT
TRBD1,TRBV6-5,-,TRBJ1-5,CASSYHGTGGGQPQHF,TGTGCCAGCAGTTACCACGGGACAGGGGGCGGTCAGCCCCAGCATTTT
-,TRBV19,-,TRBJ2-3,CASSIGGSGRAPRTDTQYF,TGTGCCAGTAGTATAGGGGGAAGTGGCAGGGCGCCCCGCACAGATACGCAGTATTTT
-,TRBV11-2,-,TRBJ1-1,CASSPQRTEAFF,TGTGCCAGCAGCCCCCAGCGGACTGAAGCTTTCTTT
TRBD2,TRBV25-1,-,TRBJ2-7,CASSFRGSGAEQYF,TGTGCCAGCAGTTTCCGGGGGAGCGGGGCCGAGCAGTACTTC
-,TRBV6-4,-,TRBJ1-5,CASSDEAGDQPQHF,TGTGCCAGCAGTGACGAGGCGGGGGACCAGCCCCAGCATTTT
TRBD1,TRBV5-1,-,TRBJ2-7,CASSLVQGAYEQYF,TGCGCCAGCAGCTTGGTTCAGGGGGCGTACGAGCAGTACTTC
-,TRBV5-1,-,TRBJ2-2,CASSLGQNTGELFF,TGCGCCAGCAGCTTGGGTCAGAACACCGGGGAGCTGTTTTTT
-,TRBV24-1,-,TRBJ1-1,CATSDSRRGNTEAFF,TGTGCCACCAGTGATTCGAGACGAGGGAACACTGAAGCTTTCTTT
-,TRBV2,-,TRBJ1-2,CASREGPGEGYGYTF,TGTGCCAGCAGGGAAGGGCCCGGGGAAGGCTATGGCTACACCTTC
-,TRBV6-5,-,TRBJ2-7,CASSYSMGFEQYF,TGTGCCAGCAGTTACTCGATGGGCTTTGAGCAGTACTTC
TRBD1,TRBV6-1,-,TRBJ1-5,CASSGQGQGYNQPQHF,TGTGCCAGCAGTGGCCAGGGACAGGGGTACAATCAGCCCCAGCATTTT